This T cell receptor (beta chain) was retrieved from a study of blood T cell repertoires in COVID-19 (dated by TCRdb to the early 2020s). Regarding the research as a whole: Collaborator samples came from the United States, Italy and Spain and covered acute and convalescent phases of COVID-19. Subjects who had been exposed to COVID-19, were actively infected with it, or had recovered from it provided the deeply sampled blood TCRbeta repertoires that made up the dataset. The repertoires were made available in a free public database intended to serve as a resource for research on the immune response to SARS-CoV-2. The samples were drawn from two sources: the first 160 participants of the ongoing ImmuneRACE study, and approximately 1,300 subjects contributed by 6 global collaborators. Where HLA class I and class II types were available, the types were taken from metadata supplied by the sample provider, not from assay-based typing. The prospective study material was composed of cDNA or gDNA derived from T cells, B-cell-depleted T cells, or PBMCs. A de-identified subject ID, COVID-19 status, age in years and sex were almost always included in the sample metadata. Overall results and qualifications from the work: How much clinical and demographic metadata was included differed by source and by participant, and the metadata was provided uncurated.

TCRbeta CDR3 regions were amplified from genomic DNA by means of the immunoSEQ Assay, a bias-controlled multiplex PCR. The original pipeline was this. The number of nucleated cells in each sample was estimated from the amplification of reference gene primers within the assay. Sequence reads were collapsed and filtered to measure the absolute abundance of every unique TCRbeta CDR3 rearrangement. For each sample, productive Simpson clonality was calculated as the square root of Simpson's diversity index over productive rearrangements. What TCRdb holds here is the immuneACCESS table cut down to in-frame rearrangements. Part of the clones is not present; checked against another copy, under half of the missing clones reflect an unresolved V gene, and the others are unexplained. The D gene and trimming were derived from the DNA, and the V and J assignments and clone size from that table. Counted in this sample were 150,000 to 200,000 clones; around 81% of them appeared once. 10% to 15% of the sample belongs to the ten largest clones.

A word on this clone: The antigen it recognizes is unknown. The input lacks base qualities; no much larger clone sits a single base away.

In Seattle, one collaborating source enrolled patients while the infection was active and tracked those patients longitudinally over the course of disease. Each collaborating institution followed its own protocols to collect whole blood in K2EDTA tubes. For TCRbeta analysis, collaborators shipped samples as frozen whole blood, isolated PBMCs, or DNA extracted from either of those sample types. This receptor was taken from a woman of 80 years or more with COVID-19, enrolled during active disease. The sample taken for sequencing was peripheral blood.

The DNA reads as follows: TGTGCCAGCAGCCCCTCAGCGGGGGGGTCTCCGATTCAGTACTTC. Its amino acids are CASSPSAGGSPIQYF. The chain is assembled from TRBV5-5 and TRBJ2-4; 10 junctional bases match TRBD2. From the cysteine up to the phenylalanine, the CDR3 has a length of 15 residues. Only the CDR3 DNA is retained, 45 bases long and in frame from the first base. Per the germline V gene (reference sequence), SGHKS is the CDR1 and YYEKEE is the CDR2. V trim: 4 bases; J trim: 10 bases; unmatched bases: 11.